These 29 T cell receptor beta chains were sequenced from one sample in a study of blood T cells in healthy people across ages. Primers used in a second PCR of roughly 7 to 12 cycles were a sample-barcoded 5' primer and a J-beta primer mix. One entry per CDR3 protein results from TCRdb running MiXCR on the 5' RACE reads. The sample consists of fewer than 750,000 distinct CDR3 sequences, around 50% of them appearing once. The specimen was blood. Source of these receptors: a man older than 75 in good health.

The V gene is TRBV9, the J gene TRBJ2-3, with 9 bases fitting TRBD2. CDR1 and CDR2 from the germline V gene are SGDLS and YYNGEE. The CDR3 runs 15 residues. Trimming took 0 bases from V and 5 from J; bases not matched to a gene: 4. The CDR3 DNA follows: TGTGCCAGCAGCGTAGGAGCGGGAGGTGGAGATACGCAGTATTTT. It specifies CASSVGAGGGDTQYF.

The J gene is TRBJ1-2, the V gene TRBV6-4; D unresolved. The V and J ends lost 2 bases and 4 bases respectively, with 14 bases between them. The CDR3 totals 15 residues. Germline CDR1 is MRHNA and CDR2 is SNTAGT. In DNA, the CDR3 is TGTGCCAGCAGTGACGAAGGCATCTCGCGCTATGGCTACACCTTC. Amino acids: CASSDEGISRYGYTF.

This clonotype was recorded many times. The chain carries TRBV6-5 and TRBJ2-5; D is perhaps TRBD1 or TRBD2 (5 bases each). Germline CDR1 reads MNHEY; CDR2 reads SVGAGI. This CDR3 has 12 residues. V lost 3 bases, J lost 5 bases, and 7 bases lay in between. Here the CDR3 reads CASSYGGETQYF. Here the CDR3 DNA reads TGTGCCAGCAGTTATGGGGGTGAGACCCAGTACTTC.

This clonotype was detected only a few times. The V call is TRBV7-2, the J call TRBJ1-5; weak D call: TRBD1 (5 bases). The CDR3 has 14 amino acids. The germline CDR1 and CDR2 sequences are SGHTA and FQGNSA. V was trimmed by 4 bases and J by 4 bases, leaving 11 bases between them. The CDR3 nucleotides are TGTGCCAGCAGCTCCCAGGGTGGTAATCAGCCCCAGCATTTT. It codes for CASSSQGGNQPQHF.

The DNA for the CDR3 is TGTGCCAGCAGCCAAGGGCTGGAACTCTCCTACAATGAGCAGTACTTC. Its protein product is CASSQGLELSYNEQYF. The chain carries TRBV3-1 and TRBJ2-1; D remains unclear. The J call may be incorrect, as the DNA end agrees better with TRBJ2-7. The CDR3 runs 16 residues. Germline CDR1 LGHDT, CDR2 YNNKEL (reference sequence).

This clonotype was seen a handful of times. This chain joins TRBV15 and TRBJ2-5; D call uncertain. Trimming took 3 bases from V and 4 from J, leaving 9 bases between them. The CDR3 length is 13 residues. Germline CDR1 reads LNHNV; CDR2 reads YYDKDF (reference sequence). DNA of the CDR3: TGTGCCACCAGCAGCTGGCTCCCAGAGACCCAGTACTTC. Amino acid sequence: CATSSWLPETQYF. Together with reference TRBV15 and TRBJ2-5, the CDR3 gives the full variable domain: DAMVIQNPRYQVTQFGKPVTLSCSQTLNHNVMYWYQQKSSQAPKLLFHYYDKDFNNEADTPDNFQSRRPNTSFCFLDIRSPGLGDTAMYLCATSSWLPETQYFGPGTRLLVL.

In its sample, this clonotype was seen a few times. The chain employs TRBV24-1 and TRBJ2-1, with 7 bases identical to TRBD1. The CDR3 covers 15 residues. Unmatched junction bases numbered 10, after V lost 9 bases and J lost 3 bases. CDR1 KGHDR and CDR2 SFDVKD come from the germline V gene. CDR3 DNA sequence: TGTGCCACCCCATTGACAGGGTCCCGCTACAATGAGCAGTTCTTC. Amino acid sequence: CATPLTGSRYNEQFF.

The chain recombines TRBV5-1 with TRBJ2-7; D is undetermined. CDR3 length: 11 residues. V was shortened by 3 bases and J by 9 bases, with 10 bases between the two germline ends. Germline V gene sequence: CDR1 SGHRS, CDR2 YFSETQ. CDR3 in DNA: TGCGCCAGCAGCTCAGGCGGCGGGCAGTACTTC. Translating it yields CASSSGGGQYF.

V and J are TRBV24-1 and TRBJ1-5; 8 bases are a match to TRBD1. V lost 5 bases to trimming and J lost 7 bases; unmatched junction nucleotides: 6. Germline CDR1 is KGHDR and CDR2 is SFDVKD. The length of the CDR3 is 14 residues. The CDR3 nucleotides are TGTGCCACCAGTGGACCGGGACAGGTCCAGCCCCAGCATTTT. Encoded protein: CATSGPGQVQPQHF.

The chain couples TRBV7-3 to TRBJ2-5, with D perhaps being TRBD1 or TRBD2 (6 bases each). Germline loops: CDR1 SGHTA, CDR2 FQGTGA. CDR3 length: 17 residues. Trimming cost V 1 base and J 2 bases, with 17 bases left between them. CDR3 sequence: CASSLKAPGGTQETQYF. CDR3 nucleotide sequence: TGTGCCAGCAGCTTAAAGGCCCCTGGGGGGACACAAGAGACCCAGTACTTC. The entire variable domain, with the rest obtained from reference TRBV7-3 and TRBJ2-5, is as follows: GAGVSQTPSNKVTEKGKYVELRCDPISGHTALYWYRQSLGQGPEFLIYFQGTGAADDSGLPNDRFFAVRPEGSVSTLKIQRTERGDSAVYLCASSLKAPGGTQETQYFGPGTRLLVL.

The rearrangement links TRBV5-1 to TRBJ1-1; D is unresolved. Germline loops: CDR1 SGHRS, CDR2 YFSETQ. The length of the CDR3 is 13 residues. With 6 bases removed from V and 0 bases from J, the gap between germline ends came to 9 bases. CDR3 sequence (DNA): TGCGCCAGCACCCTCGACATGAACACTGAAGCTTTCTTT. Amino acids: CASTLDMNTEAFF.

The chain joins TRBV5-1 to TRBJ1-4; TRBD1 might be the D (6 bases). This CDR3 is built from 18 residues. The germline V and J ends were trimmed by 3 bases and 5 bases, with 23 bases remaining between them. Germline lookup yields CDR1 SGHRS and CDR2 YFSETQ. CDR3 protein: CASSSGRGGDTRNEKLFF. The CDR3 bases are TGCGCCAGCAGCTCCGGGCGGGGCGGGGACACTCGGAATGAAAAACTGTTTTTT.

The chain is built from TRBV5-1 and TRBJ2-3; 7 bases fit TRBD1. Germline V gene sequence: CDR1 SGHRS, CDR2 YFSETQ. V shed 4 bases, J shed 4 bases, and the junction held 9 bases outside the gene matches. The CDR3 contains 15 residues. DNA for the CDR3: TGCGCCAGCAGCCCACAGGGGAGCCCGCCAGATACGCAGTATTTT. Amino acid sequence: CASSPQGSPPDTQYF.

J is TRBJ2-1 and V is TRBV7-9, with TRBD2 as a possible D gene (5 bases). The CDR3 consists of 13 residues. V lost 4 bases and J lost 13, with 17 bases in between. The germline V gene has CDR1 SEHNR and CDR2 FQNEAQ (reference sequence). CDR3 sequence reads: CASSWASGETQFF. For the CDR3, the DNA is TGTGCCAGCAGCTGGGCCTCTGGGGAGACCCAGTTCTTC.

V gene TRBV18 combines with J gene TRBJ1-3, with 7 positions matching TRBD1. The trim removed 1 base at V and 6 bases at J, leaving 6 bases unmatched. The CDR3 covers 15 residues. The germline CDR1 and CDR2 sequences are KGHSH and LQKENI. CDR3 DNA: TGTGCCAGCTCACCACAGGGGGCTCGGCTAAACACCATATATTTT. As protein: CASSPQGARLNTIYF.

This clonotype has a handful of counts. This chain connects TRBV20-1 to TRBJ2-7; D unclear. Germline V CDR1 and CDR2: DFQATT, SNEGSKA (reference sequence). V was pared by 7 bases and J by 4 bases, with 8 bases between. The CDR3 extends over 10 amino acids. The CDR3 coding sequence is TGCAGTGTCCAGAATTACGAGCAGTACTTC. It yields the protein CSVQNYEQYF.

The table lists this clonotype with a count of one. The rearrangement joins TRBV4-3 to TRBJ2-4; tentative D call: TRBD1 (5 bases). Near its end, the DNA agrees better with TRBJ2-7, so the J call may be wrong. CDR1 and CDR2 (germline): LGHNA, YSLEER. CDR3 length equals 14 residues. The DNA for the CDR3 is TGCGCCAGCAGCCAGGTGACAGTTCCCAACGAGCAGTACTTC. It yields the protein CASSQVTVPNEQYF.

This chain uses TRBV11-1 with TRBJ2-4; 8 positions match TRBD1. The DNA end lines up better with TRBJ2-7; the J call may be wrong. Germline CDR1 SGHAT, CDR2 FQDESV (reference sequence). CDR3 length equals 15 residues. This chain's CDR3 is CASSSTRQGFYEQYF. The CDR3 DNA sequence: TGTGCCAGCAGCTCCACTCGACAGGGGTTTTACGAGCAGTACTTC.

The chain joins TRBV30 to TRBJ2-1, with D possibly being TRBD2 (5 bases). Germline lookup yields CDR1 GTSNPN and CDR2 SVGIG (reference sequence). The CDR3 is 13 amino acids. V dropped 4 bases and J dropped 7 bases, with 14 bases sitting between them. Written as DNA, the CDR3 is TGTGCCTGGAACGATCTCGACTATAATGAGCAGTTCTTC. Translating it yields CAWNDLDYNEQFF.

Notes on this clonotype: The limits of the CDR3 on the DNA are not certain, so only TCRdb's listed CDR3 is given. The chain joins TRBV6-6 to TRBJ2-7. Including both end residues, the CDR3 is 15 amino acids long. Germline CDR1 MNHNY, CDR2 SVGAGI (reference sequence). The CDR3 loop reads CASSTSGRQTYEQYF.

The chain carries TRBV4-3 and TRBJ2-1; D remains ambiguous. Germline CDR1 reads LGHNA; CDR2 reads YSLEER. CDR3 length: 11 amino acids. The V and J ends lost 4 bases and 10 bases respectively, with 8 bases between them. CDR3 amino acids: CASSRRGEQFF. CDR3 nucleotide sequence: TGCGCCAGCAGCCGCAGAGGAGAGCAGTTCTTC.

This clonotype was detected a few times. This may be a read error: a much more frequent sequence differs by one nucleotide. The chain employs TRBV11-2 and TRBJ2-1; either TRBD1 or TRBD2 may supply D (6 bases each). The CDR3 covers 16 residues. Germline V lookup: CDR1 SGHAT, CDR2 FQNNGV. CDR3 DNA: TGTGCCAGCAGCTTACAACCGGGGGCCTTATACAAGGAGCAGTTCTTC. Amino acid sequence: CASSLQPGALYKEQFF.

The CDR3 spells CASSLGQGVSEQYF. CDR3 bases: TGTGCCAGCAGTTTGGGACAGGGGGTGAGCGAGCAGTACTTC. The chain combines TRBV28 with TRBJ2-5, with 11 bases aligning to TRBD1. The J call is in doubt because the DNA end fits TRBJ2-7 better. Germline CDR1 reads MDHEN; CDR2 reads SYDVKM. This CDR3 contains 14 residues.

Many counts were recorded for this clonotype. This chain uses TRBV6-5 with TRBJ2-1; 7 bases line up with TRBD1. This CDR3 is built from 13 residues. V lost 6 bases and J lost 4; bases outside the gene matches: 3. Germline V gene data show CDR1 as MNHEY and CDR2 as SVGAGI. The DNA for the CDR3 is TGTGCCAGCAGATCGACAGGGTACAATGAGCAGTTCTTC. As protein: CASRSTGYNEQFF.

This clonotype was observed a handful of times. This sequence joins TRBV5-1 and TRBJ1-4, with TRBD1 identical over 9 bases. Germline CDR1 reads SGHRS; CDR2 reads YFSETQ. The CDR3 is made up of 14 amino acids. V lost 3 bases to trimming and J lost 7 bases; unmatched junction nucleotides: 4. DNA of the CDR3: TGCGCCAGCAGCTCGGGACAGGGCCCTGAAAAACTGTTTTTT. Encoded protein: CASSSGQGPEKLFF.

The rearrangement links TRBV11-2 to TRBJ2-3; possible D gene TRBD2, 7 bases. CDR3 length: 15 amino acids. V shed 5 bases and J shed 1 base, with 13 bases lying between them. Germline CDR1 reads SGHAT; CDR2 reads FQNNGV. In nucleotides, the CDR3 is TGTGCCAGCAGCGCGAGCGGGACACGCACAGATACGCAGTATTTT. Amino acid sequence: CASSASGTRTDTQYF.

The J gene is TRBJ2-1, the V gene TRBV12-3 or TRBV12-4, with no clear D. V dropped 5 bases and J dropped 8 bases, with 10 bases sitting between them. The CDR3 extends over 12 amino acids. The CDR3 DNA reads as TGTGCCAGCAGTCCCACCGCCCATGAGCAGTTCTTC. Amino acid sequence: CASSPTAHEQFF.

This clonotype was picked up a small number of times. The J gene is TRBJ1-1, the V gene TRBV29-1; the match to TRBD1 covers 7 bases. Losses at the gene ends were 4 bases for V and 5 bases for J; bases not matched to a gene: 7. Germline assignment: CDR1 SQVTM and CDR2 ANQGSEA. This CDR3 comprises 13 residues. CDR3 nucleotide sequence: TGCAGCGTTGTGGCAGGGGGTCGGACTGAAGCTTTCTTT. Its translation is CSVVAGGRTEAFF.

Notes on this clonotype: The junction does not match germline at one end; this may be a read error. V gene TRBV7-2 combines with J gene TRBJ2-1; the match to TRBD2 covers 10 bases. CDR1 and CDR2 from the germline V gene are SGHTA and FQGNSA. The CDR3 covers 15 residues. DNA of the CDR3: TGTGCCAGCAGTCCCAGCGGGGGGGCATATAATGAGCCGTTCTTC. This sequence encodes CASSPSGGAYNEPFF.